This T cell receptor beta chain was profiled in a study of T cell repertoires in cytomegalovirus infection (dated by TCRdb to between 2018 and 2021). Broadly, across the study: Because public TCR beta signatures pointed to carriage of CMV infection together with the matching HLA type, the HLA type of each donor mattered for the analysis. The study at large found these results: In both this cohort and an independent roughly 350-donor cohort, the cumulative frequency of public TCR beta family members distinguished carriers of CMV infection plus the relevant HLA type. The ex vivo response was dominated by HLA-C-restricted CMV-specific TCR beta clonotypes, which also provided the single most frequent clonotype in two of eight donors.

This clonotype was counted ten times or more. It lacks a known antigen. No base quality information exists; no much larger clone differs at one position. Sequenced on an Illumina HiSeq 1500. TCRdb reprocessing: public reads trimmed at Q25 with fastp, clones called with MiXCR, in-frame beta chains kept. When rows share a CDR3 protein, they turn into one entry using the most common DNA and genes. Across this sample there are around 140,000 distinct CDR3 sequences, with about 6.5% seen only once. Jointly, the top ten make up over 15% of the sample. The germline V gene (reference sequence) provides CDR1 MNHEY and CDR2 SMNVEV. At the junction V is shortened by 3 bases and J by 2 bases, with 14 bases in between. The CDR3, cysteine through phenylalanine, is 15 amino acids long. The kept DNA is CDR3 alone, 45 bases in frame from the first base.

The sequence links TRBV27 to TRBJ2-7; TRBD1 could be the D gene, as 5 bases match. The sequenced sample consisted of PBMCs. The TCR originated in a human donor in good health (CMV status not recorded). Some clones in this sample may be carry-over from other donors' samples. This receptor has the CDR3 CASSFYSSRAYEQYF. In nucleotides, the sequence is TGTGCCAGCAGTTTTTACAGTTCCAGGGCCTACGAGCAGTACTTC.